The subject of this entry is one T cell receptor (beta chain). What it binds is unknown. The data derive from a study of cytomegalovirus exposure and HLA in healthy donors. Broader study findings: TCR beta chains numbering approximately 150 were designated cytomegalovirus-associated.

Both 60 Vbeta primers and 13 Jbeta primers went into the PCR. Generated by immunoSEQ multiplex PCR, the TCRdb table keeps only in-frame clones and is missing some. The data show 210,000 or so clones, about four fifths seen once. Per germline, CDR1 SGDLS and CDR2 YYNGEE. The CDR3 runs to 13 residues. With 4 bases clipped from V and 5 bases from J, the junction kept 5 bases outside the gene matches. The chain couples TRBV9 to TRBJ2-5, with 7 bases identical to TRBD1. This TCR was sampled from a woman aged 45-65 years in good health and CMV-seropositive. The source material was PBMCs. Here the CDR3 reads CASSKGTVETQYF. The CDR3 bases are TGTGCCAGCAGCAAGGGGACAGTGGAGACCCAGTACTTC.